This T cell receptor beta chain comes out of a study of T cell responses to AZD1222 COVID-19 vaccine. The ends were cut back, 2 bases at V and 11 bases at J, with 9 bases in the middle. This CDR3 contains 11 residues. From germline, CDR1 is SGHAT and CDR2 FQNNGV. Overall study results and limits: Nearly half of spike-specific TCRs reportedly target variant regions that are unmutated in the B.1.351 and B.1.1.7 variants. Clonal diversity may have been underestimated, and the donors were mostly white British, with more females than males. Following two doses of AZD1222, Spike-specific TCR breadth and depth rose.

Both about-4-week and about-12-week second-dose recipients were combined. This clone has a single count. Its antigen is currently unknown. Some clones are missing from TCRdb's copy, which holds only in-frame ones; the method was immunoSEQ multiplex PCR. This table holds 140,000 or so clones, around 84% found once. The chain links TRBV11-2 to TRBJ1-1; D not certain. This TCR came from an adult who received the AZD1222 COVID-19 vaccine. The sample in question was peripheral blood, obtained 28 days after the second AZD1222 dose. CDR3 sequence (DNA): TGTGCCAGCAGCTTACTCGAGCGGGCTTTCTTT. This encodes CASSLLERAFF.